The rows below give T cell receptor beta chains drawn from one sample of a study of shared T cell receptors in the human thymus. Profiled with immunoSEQ multiplex PCR; TCRdb holds only in-frame clones, not every one. The sample has hundreds of thousands of clones, 70% to 90% seen once. These data were also reused for a study on human thymus T cells.

The sample taken for sequencing was thymocytes. These receptors were taken from a girl under three years old with a congenital heart defect. The CDR3 runs from the conserved cysteine through the conserved F or W. The order of the fields is D gene, J gene, clone size, V gene, CDR3 DNA, CDR3 protein. D genes are given only for firm matches. The size of a clone is reported for some rows only, either as once, few or many, or as a class for expanded clones.

d_call: TRBD2; j_call: TRBJ2-3; clone_size: -; v_call: TRBV7-6; cdr3_nt: TGTGCCAGCAGCTTAGAGGGTAGCGGGGGAACAGATACGCAGTATTTT; cdr3_aa: CASSLEGSGGTDTQYF
d_call: TRBD1; j_call: TRBJ1-2; clone_size: -; v_call: TRBV5-4; cdr3_nt: TGTGCCAGCAGTCGGGTGCAGGGGGCCTATGGCTACACCTTC; cdr3_aa: CASSRVQGAYGYTF
d_call: -; j_call: TRBJ2-5; clone_size: -; v_call: TRBV25-1; cdr3_nt: TGTGCCAGCAGTGTACCCGGGGGAGACCGGACCCAGTACTTC; cdr3_aa: CASSVPGGDRTQYF
d_call: -; j_call: TRBJ2-2; clone_size: -; v_call: TRBV7-7; cdr3_nt: TGTGCCAGCAGCCTTACTAGCGGGGAGCTGTTTTTT; cdr3_aa: CASSLTSGELFF
d_call: TRBD1; j_call: TRBJ1-2; clone_size: -; v_call: TRBV19; cdr3_nt: TGTGCCAGTAGTCGGGACAGGGGGCGCAACTATGGCTACACCTTC; cdr3_aa: CASSRDRGRNYGYTF
d_call: TRBD1; j_call: TRBJ2-1; clone_size: -; v_call: TRBV29-1; cdr3_nt: TGCAGCGCTGACAGGGGGCTTAATGAGCAGTTCTTC; cdr3_aa: CSADRGLNEQFF
d_call: TRBD1; j_call: TRBJ1-4; clone_size: -; v_call: TRBV2; cdr3_nt: TGTGCCAGCAGTGACCCCACAGGGGGACACCTGACTGAAAAACTGTTTTTT; cdr3_aa: CASSDPTGGHLTEKLFF
d_call: -; j_call: TRBJ1-5; clone_size: -; v_call: TRBV6-1; cdr3_nt: TGTGCCAGCAGTGAAGAAAGGGGGAATCAGCCCCAGCATTTT; cdr3_aa: CASSEERGNQPQHF
d_call: TRBD1; j_call: TRBJ1-5; clone_size: -; v_call: TRBV5-1; cdr3_nt: TGCGCCAGCAGCTCCCCCCCGGACAGGGATCATCAGCCCCAGCATTTT; cdr3_aa: CASSSPPDRDHQPQHF
d_call: -; j_call: TRBJ1-1; clone_size: -; v_call: TRBV7-9; cdr3_nt: TGTGCCAGCAGCTTTTTCGGACAGTTCGAAGCTTTCTTT; cdr3_aa: CASSFFGQFEAFF
d_call: -; j_call: TRBJ2-5; clone_size: -; v_call: TRBV6-1; cdr3_nt: TGTGCCAGCAGTGAAGGTAGGGGGAATGTGGAGACCCAGTACTTC; cdr3_aa: CASSEGRGNVETQYF
d_call: -; j_call: TRBJ1-1; clone_size: -; v_call: TRBV5-1; cdr3_nt: TGCGCCAGCAGCTTAGGGGTTCGAGCTTTCTTT; cdr3_aa: CASSLGVRAFF
d_call: -; j_call: TRBJ1-2; clone_size: -; v_call: TRBV5-1; cdr3_nt: TGCGCCAGCAGCTTGGAATGGGGCAATGGTAACTATGGCTACACCTTC; cdr3_aa: CASSLEWGNGNYGYTF
d_call: TRBD1; j_call: TRBJ1-6; clone_size: -; v_call: TRBV12-5; cdr3_nt: TGTGCTAGTGGTTCGGGGGACAGGGTGTCACCCCTCCACTTT; cdr3_aa: CASGSGDRVSPLHF
d_call: TRBD1; j_call: TRBJ1-5; clone_size: -; v_call: TRBV18; cdr3_nt: TGTGCCAGCTCAAAAAGGACAGGGTCCCTCAATCAGCCCCAGCATTTT; cdr3_aa: CASSKRTGSLNQPQHF
d_call: TRBD1; j_call: TRBJ1-2; clone_size: -; v_call: TRBV5-8; cdr3_nt: TGTGCCAGCAGCACCCGGGACAGACTAATCCCCTATGGCTACACCTTC; cdr3_aa: CASSTRDRLIPYGYTF
d_call: -; j_call: TRBJ2-3; clone_size: -; v_call: TRBV19; cdr3_nt: TGTGCCAGTAGTAGGACAGTGGGGGCCCCCACAGATACGCAGTATTTT; cdr3_aa: CASSRTVGAPTDTQYF
d_call: -; j_call: TRBJ2-5; clone_size: -; v_call: TRBV14; cdr3_nt: TGTGCCAGCAGCCAAGTAGGCAGGGTTGAGACCCAGTACTTC; cdr3_aa: CASSQVGRVETQYF
d_call: -; j_call: TRBJ2-5; clone_size: -; v_call: TRBV28; cdr3_nt: TGTGCCAGCAGTACCCCCAGGGCTGGAGTGACCCAGTACTTC; cdr3_aa: CASSTPRAGVTQYF
d_call: -; j_call: TRBJ1-1; clone_size: -; v_call: TRBV5-4; cdr3_nt: TGTGCCAGCAGCTTGGCCTCGGACAGCTACCTTATGAACACTGAAGCTTTCTTT; cdr3_aa: CASSLASDSYLMNTEAFF
d_call: -; j_call: TRBJ1-3; clone_size: few; v_call: TRBV28; cdr3_nt: TGTGCCAGCAGTGTTGGTCAAGACAGCCATGGTTATGGAAACACCATATATTTT; cdr3_aa: CASSVGQDSHGYGNTIYF
d_call: -; j_call: TRBJ1-2; clone_size: -; v_call: TRBV5-6; cdr3_nt: TGTGCCAGCAGCACTGAAGGTGAGCGGTATGGCTACACCTTC; cdr3_aa: CASSTEGERYGYTF
d_call: TRBD1; j_call: TRBJ2-1; clone_size: -; v_call: TRBV5-1; cdr3_nt: TGCGCCAGCATGCGAACAGGGGGGAATGAGCAGTTCTTC; cdr3_aa: CASMRTGGNEQFF
d_call: -; j_call: TRBJ2-1; clone_size: -; v_call: TRBV9; cdr3_nt: TGTGCCAGCAGCGTATATGGGGGGAATGAGCAGTTCTTC; cdr3_aa: CASSVYGGNEQFF
d_call: -; j_call: TRBJ2-4; clone_size: -; v_call: TRBV7-2; cdr3_nt: TGTGCCAGCAGCTTAACGACCAGTCGAAAGGGGAAAAACATTCAGTACTTC; cdr3_aa: CASSLTTSRKGKNIQYF
d_call: TRBD1; j_call: TRBJ1-2; clone_size: -; v_call: TRBV10-3; cdr3_nt: TGTGCCATCAGTGAGATTGTCGGGCAGGGGGAGGGCTACACCTTC; cdr3_aa: CAISEIVGQGEGYTF
d_call: -; j_call: TRBJ1-2; clone_size: -; v_call: TRBV2; cdr3_nt: TGTGCCACCTGGGAAAGGGGATTCTATGGCTACACCTTC; cdr3_aa: CATWERGFYGYTF
d_call: -; j_call: TRBJ2-5; clone_size: -; v_call: TRBV5-4; cdr3_nt: TGTGCCAGCAGCTCCCTGACCAGGGAGACCCAGTACTTC; cdr3_aa: CASSSLTRETQYF
d_call: -; j_call: TRBJ1-6; clone_size: -; v_call: TRBV6-1; cdr3_nt: TGTGCCAGCAGTGAAACCTCGGGGGGCGCTAGCTCCTATAATTCACCCCTCCACTTT; cdr3_aa: CASSETSGGASSYNSPLHF
d_call: -; j_call: TRBJ2-1; clone_size: -; v_call: TRBV5-8; cdr3_nt: TGTGCCAGCAGCTTCTTTAATGAGCAGTTCTTC; cdr3_aa: CASSFFNEQFF
d_call: TRBD2; j_call: TRBJ2-1; clone_size: -; v_call: TRBV11-2; cdr3_nt: TGTGCCAGCAGCTTAGGTGGAAAAGCGGGGGGAGGACACAATGAGCAGTTCTTC; cdr3_aa: CASSLGGKAGGGHNEQFF
d_call: -; j_call: TRBJ1-2; clone_size: -; v_call: TRBV6-6; cdr3_nt: TGTGCCAGCAGTTACTCTGGTTTTCGGGGTGGCTACACCTTC; cdr3_aa: CASSYSGFRGGYTF
d_call: -; j_call: TRBJ2-2; clone_size: -; v_call: TRBV4-1; cdr3_nt: TGCGCCAGCAGCCAAGTGGGTCCGGGGAAGAACACCGGGGAGCTGTTTTTT; cdr3_aa: CASSQVGPGKNTGELFF
d_call: TRBD1; j_call: TRBJ2-7; clone_size: -; v_call: TRBV14; cdr3_nt: TGTGCCAGCAGCCAAGATAAGGACAGGAGCTCCTACGAGCAGTACTTC; cdr3_aa: CASSQDKDRSSYEQYF
d_call: -; j_call: TRBJ1-2; clone_size: -; v_call: TRBV4-3; cdr3_nt: TGCGCCAGCAGCCAAATGGGGCGGCCAGCTAACTATGGCTACACCTTC; cdr3_aa: CASSQMGRPANYGYTF
d_call: TRBD1; j_call: TRBJ1-4; clone_size: -; v_call: TRBV11-2; cdr3_nt: TGTGCCAGCAGCTGCAAAGGGAGACAGGGGGCAGGTGAAAAACTGTTTTTT; cdr3_aa: CASSCKGRQGAGEKLFF
d_call: -; j_call: TRBJ1-2; clone_size: -; v_call: TRBV6-4; cdr3_nt: TGTGCCAGCAGTGACACCAGACAGAGCCATGGCTACACCTTC; cdr3_aa: CASSDTRQSHGYTF
d_call: -; j_call: TRBJ2-5; clone_size: -; v_call: TRBV4-1; cdr3_nt: TGCGCCAGCAGCCGAGAAGGGGTTCAGGGGTTGAGGTACTTC; cdr3_aa: CASSREGVQGLRYF
d_call: TRBD1; j_call: TRBJ1-2; clone_size: -; v_call: TRBV10-2; cdr3_nt: TGCGCCGGAGGACAGGCGGCTCATGGCTACACCTTC; cdr3_aa: CAGGQAAHGYTF
d_call: -; j_call: TRBJ2-1; clone_size: -; v_call: TRBV5-4; cdr3_nt: TGTGCCAGCAGCTTGTTCCCCCTAGACGAGCAGTTCTTC; cdr3_aa: CASSLFPLDEQFF
d_call: TRBD1; j_call: TRBJ2-3; clone_size: -; v_call: TRBV7-2; cdr3_nt: TGTGCCAGCAGCACCCGGACAGGCCCAAACACGCAGTATTTT; cdr3_aa: CASSTRTGPNTQYF
d_call: -; j_call: TRBJ2-7; clone_size: -; v_call: TRBV7-3; cdr3_nt: TGTGCCAGCAGCATCCGTAGTGGGGGGGGCCTTTTCCTCCTCAAGTACGAGCAGTACTTC; cdr3_aa: CASSIRSGGGLFLLKYEQYF
d_call: TRBD1; j_call: TRBJ1-1; clone_size: -; v_call: TRBV29-1; cdr3_nt: TGCAGCGTTGAAGAGTTTAGACAGGGTGGGGCTGAAGCTTTCTTT; cdr3_aa: CSVEEFRQGGAEAFF
d_call: TRBD1; j_call: TRBJ2-5; clone_size: -; v_call: TRBV2; cdr3_nt: TGTGCCAGCAGTGAAGGAAGGGCCAAGACAGGGGGTTACCAAGAGACCCAGTACTTC; cdr3_aa: CASSEGRAKTGGYQETQYF
d_call: -; j_call: TRBJ2-2; clone_size: -; v_call: TRBV5-1; cdr3_nt: TGCGCCAGCAGCGCAAAGGACTGGGGGCTTTGCACCGGGGAGCTGTTTTTT; cdr3_aa: CASSAKDWGLCTGELFF
d_call: TRBD1; j_call: TRBJ1-6; clone_size: -; v_call: TRBV28; cdr3_nt: TGTGCCAGCAGCCCCCCTGGGACAGGGTCCTATAATTCCCCCCTCCACTTT; cdr3_aa: CASSPPGTGSYNSPLHF
d_call: TRBD1; j_call: TRBJ2-2; clone_size: -; v_call: TRBV6-4; cdr3_nt: TGTGCCAGCAGTGACTCTGCACTACAGGGGACCGGGGAGCTGTTTTTT; cdr3_aa: CASSDSALQGTGELFF
d_call: -; j_call: TRBJ2-7; clone_size: -; v_call: TRBV14; cdr3_nt: TGTGCCAGCAGCCAAGACGGACAGAAGCCCAGATACCCAATCTACGAGCAGTACTTC; cdr3_aa: CASSQDGQKPRYPIYEQYF
d_call: TRBD1; j_call: TRBJ1-2; clone_size: once; v_call: TRBV6-1; cdr3_nt: TGTGCCAGCAGTGACCAATGGACAGGGGGCTATGGCTACACCTTC; cdr3_aa: CASSDQWTGGYGYTF
d_call: -; j_call: TRBJ1-1; clone_size: -; v_call: TRBV28; cdr3_nt: TGTGCCAGCAGTTTTTTTGCTGGGGACTCTGAAGCTTTCTTT; cdr3_aa: CASSFFAGDSEAFF
d_call: TRBD1; j_call: TRBJ1-1; clone_size: -; v_call: TRBV28; cdr3_nt: TGTGCCAGCGTGGACAGGATGAACACTGAAGCTTTCTTT; cdr3_aa: CASVDRMNTEAFF
d_call: -; j_call: TRBJ1-1; clone_size: -; v_call: TRBV5-1; cdr3_nt: TGCGCCAGCAGCTTGGCCGGGGGGATACTGAACACTGAAGCTTTCTTT; cdr3_aa: CASSLAGGILNTEAFF
d_call: TRBD2; j_call: TRBJ2-5; clone_size: -; v_call: TRBV7-6; cdr3_nt: TGTGCCAGCAGCCGATGGACTAGCGGGAAAGAGACCCAGTACTTC; cdr3_aa: CASSRWTSGKETQYF
d_call: TRBD1; j_call: TRBJ1-3; clone_size: -; v_call: TRBV4-1; cdr3_nt: TGCGCCAGCAGCCAGGGGGACAGGGGCACAAACACCATATATTTT; cdr3_aa: CASSQGDRGTNTIYF
d_call: TRBD1; j_call: TRBJ2-7; clone_size: once; v_call: TRBV15; cdr3_nt: TGTGCCACCAGCCTGGGACAGGGGACCGAGCAGTACTTC; cdr3_aa: CATSLGQGTEQYF
d_call: TRBD1; j_call: TRBJ1-1; clone_size: few; v_call: TRBV27; cdr3_nt: TGTGCCAGCAGTCCCTCGGGGACAGGGTTGAACACTGAAGCTTTCTTT; cdr3_aa: CASSPSGTGLNTEAFF
d_call: -; j_call: TRBJ2-3; clone_size: -; v_call: TRBV2; cdr3_nt: TGTGCCAGCAGTGAGGTAGACAACTCCCTTAGCACAGATACGCAGTATTTT; cdr3_aa: CASSEVDNSLSTDTQYF